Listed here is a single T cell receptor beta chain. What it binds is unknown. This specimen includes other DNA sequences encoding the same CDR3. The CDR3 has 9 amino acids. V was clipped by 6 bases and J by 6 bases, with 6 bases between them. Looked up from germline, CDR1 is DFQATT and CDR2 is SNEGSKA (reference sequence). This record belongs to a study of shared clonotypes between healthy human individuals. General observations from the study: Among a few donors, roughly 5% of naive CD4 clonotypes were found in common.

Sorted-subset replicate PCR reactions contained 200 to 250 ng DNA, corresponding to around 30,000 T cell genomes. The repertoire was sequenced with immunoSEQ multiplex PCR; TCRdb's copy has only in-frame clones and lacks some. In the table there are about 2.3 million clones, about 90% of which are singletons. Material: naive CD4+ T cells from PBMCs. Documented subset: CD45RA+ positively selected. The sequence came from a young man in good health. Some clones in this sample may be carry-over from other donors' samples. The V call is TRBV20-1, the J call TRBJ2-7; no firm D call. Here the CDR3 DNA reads TGCAGTGCCTCCCCCGAGCAGTACTTC. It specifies CSASPEQYF.